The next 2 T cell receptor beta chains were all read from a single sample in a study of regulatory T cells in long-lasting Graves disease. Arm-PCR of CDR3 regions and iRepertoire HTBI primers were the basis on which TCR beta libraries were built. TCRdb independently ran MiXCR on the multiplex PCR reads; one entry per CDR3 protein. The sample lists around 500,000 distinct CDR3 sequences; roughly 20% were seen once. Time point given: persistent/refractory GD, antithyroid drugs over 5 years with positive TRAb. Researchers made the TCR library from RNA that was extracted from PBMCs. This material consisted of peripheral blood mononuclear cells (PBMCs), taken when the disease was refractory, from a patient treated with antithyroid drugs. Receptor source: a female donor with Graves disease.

CDR3 in amino acids: CASSRGGREGDHEQYF. The CDR3 region has the DNA TGTGCCAGCAGCCGTGGGGGCCGAGAGGGGGACCACGAGCAGTACTTC. This sequence joins TRBV11-3 and TRBJ2-7; D might be TRBD1 (6 bases). V lost 5 bases to trimming and J lost 5 bases, with 22 bases between them. CDR1 and CDR2 (germline): SGHNT, YENEEA. The CDR3 consists of 16 residues.

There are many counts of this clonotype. CDR3 protein: CASRTPGQGYEQYF. CDR3 in DNA: TGTGCCAGCAGGACACCGGGACAGGGGTACGAGCAGTACTTC. This chain joins TRBV28 and TRBJ2-7, with 10 bases lining up with TRBD1. With 6 bases clipped from V and 4 bases from J, the junction kept 6 bases outside the gene matches. The CDR3 runs to 14 residues. Looked up from germline, CDR1 is MDHEN and CDR2 is SYDVKM. Drawing the rest from reference TRBV28 and TRBJ2-7, the complete variable domain is DVKVTQSSRYLVKRTGEKVFLECVQDMDHENMFWYRQDPGLGLRLIYFSYDVKMKEKGDIPEGYSVSREKKERFSLILESASTNQTSMYLCASRTPGQGYEQYFGPGTRLTVT.